This T cell receptor beta chain was sequenced for a study of cytomegalovirus exposure and HLA in healthy donors. The CDR3 spans 16 residues. V lost 1 base to trimming and J lost 4 bases; unmatched junction nucleotides: 4. Germline V gene data show CDR1 as MNHEY and CDR2 as SVGAGI. 13 Jbeta primers and 60 Vbeta primers were used for the PCR. Sequencing used immunoSEQ multiplex PCR; TCRdb keeps in-frame clones, though not all of them. The sample yields about 130,000 clones, about 78% seen once. This clonotype originated in a female donor in good health and CMV-seronegative. Sequencing was carried out using PBMCs. This chain joins TRBV6-5 and TRBJ1-6; 7 nucleotides agree with TRBD1. The CDR3 loop is CASSYYGTAYNSPLHF. CDR3 coding DNA: TGTGCCAGCAGTTACTATGGGACAGCGTATAATTCACCCCTCCACTTT.